This T cell receptor (beta chain) appears in the sequencing data of a study of T cell responses to AZD1222 COVID-19 vaccine. About this clone: Its antigen is not known. The same CDR3 arises from other DNA sequences in this sample as well.

This CDR3 contains 12 residues. Deletions cut 5 bases from V and 0 bases from J, with 3 bases between. Findings and caveats of the study: It was only six AZD1222 recipients who were seropositive at baseline.

Clones were sequenced by immunoSEQ multiplex PCR, and TCRdb holds only the in-frame ones, with some missing. Among some 190,000 clones, approximately 86% were seen once, and the ten largest hold about 7.2%. The rearrangement uses TRBV12-3 or TRBV12-4 and TRBJ2-3; no clear D. The material sequenced was peripheral blood, taken on day 0 of AZD1222 vaccination. This clonotype was obtained from an adult in good health. CDR3 residues: CASSLSTDTQYF. The CDR3 nucleotides read TGTGCCAGCAGTCTAAGCACAGATACGCAGTATTTT.